Shown below are 27 T cell receptor beta chains from a single sample sequenced in a study of T-cell reconstitution after alpha-beta-depleted transplantation in children (dated by TCRdb to the mid-2010s). Library preparation was by PCR. Sequencing used an Illumina HiSeq 2500. Molecular barcoding was employed in the preparation of TCR libraries, with unique molecular identifiers being used to normalize TCRbeta repertoire quantification. TCRdb applied fastp at Q25 and MiXCR to the public reads, then kept only in-frame beta chains. Rows are unified per CDR3 protein, each entry keeping the most common DNA and genes. Recorded for this sample are about 360,000 distinct CDR3 sequences; 13% of them occurred a single time. In total, the top ten clones hold over 3.5% of the sample. Sequenced material: PBMCs, taken from the stem cell graft. The receptors shown here come from a human donor who donated a stem cell graft to a child with Fanconi anemia.

The chain carries TRBV6-1 and TRBJ1-2, with unresolved D. Looked up from germline, CDR1 is MNHNS and CDR2 is SASEGT. The CDR3 is 13 amino acids. V was shortened by 5 bases and J by 5 bases, with 12 bases between the two germline ends. The CDR3 loop reads CASSLKAAYGYTF. CDR3 DNA sequence: TGTGCCAGCAGTCTCAAGGCCGCTTATGGCTACACCTTC.

This clonotype was detected only a few times. V gene TRBV4-1 combines with J gene TRBJ2-5; possible D gene TRBD2, 5 bases. There are 15 residues in the CDR3. From germline, CDR1 is MGHRA and CDR2 YSYEKL. The V and J ends lost 3 bases and 5 bases respectively, with 16 bases between them. The CDR3: CASSQSQRPGETQYF. For the CDR3, the DNA is TGCGCCAGCAGCCAGTCCCAGCGGCCTGGGGAGACCCAGTACTTC.

The sample holds many counts of this clonotype. This chain links TRBV20-1 with TRBJ1-1, with unresolved D. From germline, CDR1 is DFQATT and CDR2 SNEGSKA (reference sequence). V lost 6 bases to trimming and J lost 3 bases, with 14 bases between them. This CDR3 comprises 13 residues. CDR3 DNA sequence: TGCAGTGCCGGAATGGGTCGGTACACTGAAGCTTTCTTT. It encodes CSAGMGRYTEAFF.

This chain joins TRBV20-1 and TRBJ1-5, with D maybe TRBD1 (5 bases). The CDR3 has 12 amino acids. V was shortened by 0 bases and J by 7 bases, with 7 bases between the two germline ends. Per germline, CDR1 DFQATT and CDR2 SNEGSKA (reference sequence). The CDR3 loop is CSARDGGQPQHF. CDR3 in DNA: TGCAGTGCTAGAGATGGGGGGCAGCCCCAGCATTTT.

This clonotype was observed a handful of times. The genes are TRBV20-1 and TRBJ1-6; D is ambiguous. V dropped 5 bases and J dropped 8 bases, with 13 bases sitting between them. CDR1 is DFQATT, CDR2 SNEGSKA, per germline (reference sequence). The CDR3 covers 13 residues. In DNA, the CDR3 is TGCAGTGCTTATGGGCCCGGGGATTCACCCCTCCACTTT. This translates into CSAYGPGDSPLHF.

The chain links TRBV20-1 to TRBJ2-1; D may be TRBD2 (5 bases). The CDR3 totals 13 residues. Trimming took off 0 bases at V and 10 bases at J, with 13 bases between the two ends. The germline V gene has CDR1 DFQATT and CDR2 SNEGSKA (reference sequence). The chain's CDR3 is CSARDIVRGEQFF. The CDR3, as DNA: TGCAGTGCTAGAGATATAGTGAGAGGGGAGCAGTTCTTC.

There are many counts of this clonotype. V is TRBV29-1 and J is TRBJ2-7; perhaps D is TRBD1 or TRBD2 (5 bases each). The CDR3 totals 13 residues. Per the germline V gene, CDR1 is SQVTM and CDR2 is ANQGSEA. V lost 6 bases and J lost 5, with 17 bases in between. CDR3 sequence reads: CSVGWDGANEQYF. CDR3 nucleotide sequence: TGCAGCGTAGGGTGGGACGGAGCTAACGAGCAGTACTTC.

This clonotype was recorded a few times. The chain carries TRBV10-1 and TRBJ2-7; 8 positions match TRBD1. J lost 0 bases, V lost 6 bases, and 7 bases had no gene match. The CDR3 has 15 amino acids. Germline CDR1 WNHNN, CDR2 SYGVQD (reference sequence). DNA of the CDR3: TGCGCCAGCAGGACAGGGGTGGTATCCTCCTACGAGCAGTACTTC. Protein: CASRTGVVSSYEQYF.

This clonotype was counted only a few times. This chain connects TRBV20-1 to TRBJ1-2; D is unresolved. V shed 5 bases and J shed 14 bases, with 24 bases lying between them. The CDR3 has 13 residues. Looked up from germline, CDR1 is DFQATT and CDR2 is SNEGSKA (reference sequence). The CDR3 DNA follows: TGCAGTGCTGCCCCGTTCGTCGACGGCCCCCATACCTTC. Protein sequence: CSAAPFVDGPHTF.

This chain uses TRBV2 with TRBJ2-7, with 7 bases fitting TRBD2. Germline V CDR1 and CDR2: SNHLY, FYNNEI. Losses at the gene ends were 5 bases for V and 5 bases for J; bases not matched to a gene: 6. The CDR3 length is 13 residues. The CDR3 DNA is TGTGCCAGCAGTTCTTGGGGGGGGGACGAGCAGTACTTC. Translation: CASSSWGGDEQYF.

The chain uses TRBV5-6 and TRBJ2-7; tentatively, D is TRBD1 (6 bases). The germline V gene encodes CDR1 SGHDT and CDR2 YYEEEE. The V gene lost 2 bases and the J gene lost 3 bases, with 15 bases spanning the gap. The CDR3 loop spans 15 amino acids. Written as DNA, the CDR3 is TGTGCCAGCAGCTTATCCCCGGGACAAAGCTACGAGCAGTACTTC. As protein: CASSLSPGQSYEQYF.

This clonotype was observed a handful of times. The chain has TRBV30 and TRBJ2-7; D is uncertain. V was shortened by 0 bases and J by 2 bases, with 5 bases between the two germline ends. This CDR3 has 12 residues. Germline V CDR1 and CDR2: GTSNPN, SVGIG (reference sequence). This CDR3 reads CAWSVRAYEQYF. CDR3 nucleotide sequence: TGTGCCTGGAGTGTACGGGCCTACGAGCAGTACTTC.

The chain combines TRBV3-1 with TRBJ2-7; the D is unclear. Germline V gives CDR1 LGHDT, CDR2 YNNKEL (reference sequence). CDR3 length: 11 residues. The germline V and J ends were trimmed by 4 bases and 6 bases, with 7 bases remaining between them. The CDR3 region has the DNA TGTGCCAGCAGCCCCGGTTTCGAGCAGTACTTC. Translating it yields CASSPGFEQYF.

This clonotype was seen ten or more times. The V call is TRBV12-3 or TRBV12-4, the J call TRBJ2-1, with D possibly matching TRBD1 (6 bases). V was cut by 5 bases and J by 6 bases, with 17 bases left in between. The CDR3 consists of 15 residues. The CDR3, as DNA: TGTGCCAGCAGTAACAGGGTGCTGGGGAGCAATGAGCAGTTCTTC. This gives the protein CASSNRVLGSNEQFF.

With respect to this clonotype: No conserved phenylalanine or tryptophan ends this CDR3, so it is likely a read error. The chain couples TRBV27 to TRBJ1-6; TRBD1 matches at 8 bases. V shed 5 bases, J shed 2 bases, and the junction held 8 bases outside the gene matches. The germline V gene encodes CDR1 MNHEY and CDR2 SMNVEV (reference sequence). The CDR3 spans 17 residues. The CDR3 is CASSAMTGATYNSPLHV. The CDR3 nucleotides read TGTGCCAGCAGTGCAATGACAGGGGCCACCTATAATTCACCCCTCCACGTT.

This clonotype was seen a few times. The chain recombines TRBV4-2 with TRBJ1-3; D remains unclear. In germline, CDR1 is LGHNA, CDR2 YNFKEQ. V was pared by 0 bases and J by 0 bases, with 9 bases between. The CDR3 is made up of 16 amino acids. The CDR3 bases are TGTGCCAGCAGCCAAGAGCGGTCCAACTCTGGAAACACCATATATTTT. Protein product: CASSQERSNSGNTIYF.

The V and J genes are TRBV30 and TRBJ2-5; D is ambiguous. This CDR3 spans 13 amino acids. The germline CDR1 and CDR2 sequences are GTSNPN and SVGIG (reference sequence). V was cut by 2 bases and J by 5 bases, with 12 bases left in between. In DNA, the CDR3 is TGTGCCTGGAGTCCAGCGCGGTCGGAGACCCAGTACTTC. Protein: CAWSPARSETQYF.

This clonotype appeared a few times. V usage is TRBV3-1 and J usage is TRBJ2-7, with TRBD1 identical over 8 bases. V dropped 1 base and J dropped 5; count of bases not matched to a gene: 4. Germline assignment: CDR1 LGHDT and CDR2 YNNKEL (reference sequence). This CDR3 is 14 amino acids long. In DNA form, the CDR3 reads TGTGCCAGCAGCCAAGGGACAGGGAGCAACGAGCAGTACTTC. Translating gives CASSQGTGSNEQYF.

V and J are TRBV5-1 and TRBJ1-4; D might be TRBD1 (5 bases). Trimming cost V 3 bases and J 8 bases, with 17 bases left between them. Germline V gene data show CDR1 as SGHRS and CDR2 as YFSETQ. There are 15 residues in the CDR3. DNA of the CDR3: TGCGCCAGCAGCTGGGCGGGGGGGAAGGAGGAAAAACTGTTTTTT. Amino acid sequence: CASSWAGGKEEKLFF.

The chain joins TRBV20-1 to TRBJ2-1; 8 positions agree with TRBD1. CDR1 and CDR2 (germline): DFQATT, SNEGSKA (reference sequence). CDR3 size: 13 residues. With 6 bases clipped from V and 9 bases from J, the junction kept 10 bases outside the gene matches. The CDR3 region is CSASDRVGGEQFF. CDR3 in DNA: TGCAGTGCATCGGACAGGGTCGGGGGTGAGCAGTTCTTC.

V and J are TRBV7-2 and TRBJ2-7, with 11 nucleotides matching TRBD2. In germline, CDR1 is SGHTA, CDR2 FQGNSA. The CDR3 has 16 residues. V shed 8 bases, J shed 0 bases, and the junction held 9 bases outside the gene matches. Here the CDR3 reads CASPLAGGGSSYEQYV. The CDR3, as DNA: TGTGCCAGCCCCCTAGCGGGGGGTGGGAGCTCCTACGAGCAGTACGTC.

V gene TRBV5-1 combines with J gene TRBJ2-5; D may be TRBD1 or TRBD2 (5 bases each). Germline V gene sequence: CDR1 SGHRS, CDR2 YFSETQ. CDR3 size: 14 residues. Trimming stripped 3 bases from V and 4 bases from J, with 13 bases between. In DNA, the CDR3 is TGCGCCAGCAGCTCGCCGGCCGGGACAGAGACCCAGTACTTC. Translated, it gives CASSSPAGTETQYF. Drawing the rest from reference TRBV5-1 and TRBJ2-5, the complete variable domain is KAGVTQTPRYLIKTRGQQVTLSCSPISGHRSVSWYQQTPGQGLQFLFEYFSETQRNKGNFPGRFSGRQFSNSRSEMNVSTLELGDSALYLCASSSPAGTETQYFGPGTRLLVL.

This clonotype has a count of ten or more. The chain links TRBV28 to TRBJ1-1; D is uncertain. This CDR3 spans 13 amino acids. CDR1 and CDR2 (germline): MDHEN, SYDVKM. The V and J ends lost 10 bases and 3 bases respectively, with 15 bases between them. The CDR3 here is CATDVPGDTEAFF. The CDR3, as DNA: TGTGCCACGGACGTGCCTGGGGACACTGAAGCTTTCTTT.

At least ten counts were recorded for this clonotype. The chain links TRBV6-4 to TRBJ2-1; 9 bases are shared with TRBD1. This CDR3 has 16 residues. Germline lookup yields CDR1 MRHNA and CDR2 SNTAGT. V dropped 3 bases and J dropped 1; count of bases not matched to a gene: 4. This CDR3 is CASSELGTGSYNEQFF. In DNA form, the CDR3 reads TGTGCCAGCAGTGAATTAGGGACAGGGTCCTACAATGAGCAGTTCTTC.

The V call is TRBV11-1, the J call TRBJ2-6; no clear D. Germline V gives CDR1 SGHAT, CDR2 FQDESV (reference sequence). The CDR3 runs 18 residues. With 6 bases removed from V and 0 bases from J, the gap between germline ends came to 18 bases. The DNA for the CDR3 is TGTGCCAGCAGTCCTTGGCAGGACCGATTCTCTGGGGCCAACGTCCTGACTTTC. It translates to CASSPWQDRFSGANVLTF.

There are a few counts of this clonotype. J is TRBJ1-5 and V is TRBV15; no firm D call. The CDR3 runs to 14 residues. Germline V gene data show CDR1 as LNHNV and CDR2 as YYDKDF (reference sequence). V was clipped by 3 bases and J by 7 bases, with 13 bases between them. The CDR3 protein is CATSSDKVGQPQHF. For the CDR3, the DNA is TGTGCCACCAGCAGTGACAAGGTCGGCCAGCCCCAGCATTTT. Together with reference TRBV15 and TRBJ1-5, the CDR3 gives the full variable domain: DAMVIQNPRYQVTQFGKPVTLSCSQTLNHNVMYWYQQKSSQAPKLLFHYYDKDFNNEADTPDNFQSRRPNTSFCFLDIRSPGLGDTAMYLCATSSDKVGQPQHFGDGTRLSIL.

At least ten counts were recorded for this clonotype. This chain connects TRBV12-3 or TRBV12-4 to TRBJ1-3; TRBD1 is a possible D gene (6 bases). V was pared by 3 bases and J by 4 bases, with 10 bases between. The CDR3 has 14 amino acids. The CDR3 nucleotides read TGTGCCAGCAGTTTCGGCAGGGGAGGAAACACCATATATTTT. Amino acid sequence: CASSFGRGGNTIYF.